This TCR beta chain derives from a study of OX40 agonist ivuxolimab in advanced cancers. Study context: Those enrolled were 82.7% male, with a mean age of 60 years and ages from 23 to 79.

On this clone itself: Its antigen is unknown.

Only in-frame clones appear in the TCRdb table, and some are missing; sequencing was by immunoSEQ multiplex PCR. The sample lists 73,000 or so clones, roughly nine tenths occurring once. The germline V gene encodes CDR1 MNHEY and CDR2 SMNVEV (reference sequence). Losses at the gene ends were 2 bases for V and 0 bases for J; bases not matched to a gene: 4. The CDR3 runs to 16 residues. Broader study findings: CD8+ T cells averaged more expanded clones than CD4+.

The rearrangement uses TRBV27 and TRBJ2-1, with 7 positions matching TRBD1. The sequencing used CD4+ or CD8+ T cells sorted from blood, collected in a trial of the OX40 agonist ivuxolimab. The receptor was isolated from an adult with an advanced solid tumor such as melanoma, head and neck, liver or kidney cancer. The CDR3 is CASSLGTVSSYNEQFF. The CDR3 DNA reads as TGTGCCAGCAGTTTAGGGACAGTGAGCTCCTACAATGAGCAGTTCTTC.